These 9 T cell receptor beta chains were all obtained from the same sample, sequenced in a study of graft-versus-host responses after intestinal transplantation. Sequencing was performed with immunoSEQ multiplex PCR; in TCRdb, only in-frame clones are kept and a portion is missing. The table has under 45,000 clones, more than 85% seen once. Material: PBMCs, obtained nearly 750 days after intestinal transplantation. All receptors derive from a human patient who received an intestinal transplant, so some T cells may come from the graft donor.

This clone appeared a single time. V usage is TRBV6-1 and J usage is TRBJ2-5, with D unclear. The germline CDR1 and CDR2 sequences are MNHNS and SASEGT. The CDR3 has 12 residues. V lost 5 bases and J lost 9, with 13 bases in between. For the CDR3, the DNA is TGTGCCAGCAGTTATCCTATTGCAGCCCAGTACTTC. This encodes CASSYPIAAQYF.

The chain recombines TRBV29-1 with TRBJ2-3, with D tentatively TRBD1 (5 bases). The length of the CDR3 is 12 residues. V was pared by 8 bases and J by 4 bases, with 13 bases between. The V gene's germline CDR1 is SQVTM and CDR2 ANQGSEA. The CDR3 loop is CSSQAGPDTQYF. The CDR3 DNA reads TGCAGCTCACAGGCAGGGCCAGATACGCAGTATTTT.

The chain has TRBV19 and TRBJ2-6; 9 nucleotides line up with TRBD1. The ends lost 8 bases at V and 1 base at J; junction bases unmatched: 0. Looked up from germline, CDR1 is LNHDA and CDR2 is SQIVND (reference sequence). This CDR3 is 14 amino acids long. CDR3 nucleotides: TGTGCCAGTGGGACAGGGTCTGGGGCCAACGTCCTGACTTTC. Translating it yields CASGTGSGANVLTF.

The V call is TRBV13, the J call TRBJ1-1; D possibly corresponds to TRBD1 (5 bases). The CDR3 is made up of 14 amino acids. CDR1 is PRHDT and CDR2 is FYEKMQ in the germline V gene (reference sequence). V shed 5 bases and J shed 3 bases, with 13 bases lying between them. CDR3 sequence (DNA): TGTGCCAGCAGCAGATCCATGGGGGACACTGAAGCTTTCTTT. Translating it yields CASSRSMGDTEAFF.

The V gene is TRBV30, the J gene TRBJ1-5; 7 bases align to TRBD1. Germline V gives CDR1 GTSNPN, CDR2 SVGIG (reference sequence). The CDR3 loop spans 14 amino acids. The ends lost 4 bases at V and 4 bases at J; junction bases unmatched: 7. This CDR3 is CAWTVKQGNQPQHF. As DNA, the CDR3 is TGTGCCTGGACCGTAAAACAGGGGAATCAGCCCCAGCATTTT.

This chain connects TRBV11-2 to TRBJ2-3; D gene uncertain. The germline CDR1 and CDR2 sequences are SGHAT and FQNNGV. The CDR3 length is 14 residues. V was pared by 1 base and J by 4 bases, with 9 bases between. CDR3 amino acids: CASSLGLSPDTQYF. The CDR3 DNA follows: TGTGCCAGCAGCTTAGGTCTCTCTCCAGATACGCAGTATTTT. The whole variable domain, filled in from reference TRBV11-2 and TRBJ2-3, reads EAGVAQSPRYKIIEKRQSVAFWCNPISGHATLYWYQQILGQGPKLLIQFQNNGVVDDSQLPKDRFSAERLKGVDSTLKIQPAKLEDSAVYLCASSLGLSPDTQYFGPGTRLTVL.

The chain uses TRBV7-9 and TRBJ2-7; 8 positions match TRBD2. Trimming cost V 1 base and J 4 bases; bases outside gene matches: 6. CDR1 and CDR2 from the germline V gene are SEHNR and FQNEAQ (reference sequence). The CDR3 totals 15 residues. As DNA, the CDR3 is TGTGCCAGCAGCTTAGTGGGACTAGGAGTTTACGAGCAGTACTTC. Translated, it gives CASSLVGLGVYEQYF.

The chain employs TRBV6-6 and TRBJ2-5; D remains unclear. The tail of the sequence fits TRBJ2-7 better, so the J call may be wrong. CDR3 length: 13 amino acids. From germline, CDR1 is MNHNY and CDR2 SVGAGI (reference sequence). The CDR3 DNA sequence: TGTGCCAGCAGTTTAACTATCTCCTACGAGCAGTACTTC. Encoded protein: CASSLTISYEQYF.

Only one count was recorded for this clone. DNA for the CDR3: TGTGTCAGAAGCTTAGCGGGCAACCGGGACAATCTCGGCTACACCTTC. Its protein is CVRSLAGNRDNLGYTF. This chain connects TRBV7-5 to TRBJ1-2; the listed D gene, TRBD1, was not tested against the DNA. TRBV7-5 is a pseudogene. This CDR3 comprises 16 residues.